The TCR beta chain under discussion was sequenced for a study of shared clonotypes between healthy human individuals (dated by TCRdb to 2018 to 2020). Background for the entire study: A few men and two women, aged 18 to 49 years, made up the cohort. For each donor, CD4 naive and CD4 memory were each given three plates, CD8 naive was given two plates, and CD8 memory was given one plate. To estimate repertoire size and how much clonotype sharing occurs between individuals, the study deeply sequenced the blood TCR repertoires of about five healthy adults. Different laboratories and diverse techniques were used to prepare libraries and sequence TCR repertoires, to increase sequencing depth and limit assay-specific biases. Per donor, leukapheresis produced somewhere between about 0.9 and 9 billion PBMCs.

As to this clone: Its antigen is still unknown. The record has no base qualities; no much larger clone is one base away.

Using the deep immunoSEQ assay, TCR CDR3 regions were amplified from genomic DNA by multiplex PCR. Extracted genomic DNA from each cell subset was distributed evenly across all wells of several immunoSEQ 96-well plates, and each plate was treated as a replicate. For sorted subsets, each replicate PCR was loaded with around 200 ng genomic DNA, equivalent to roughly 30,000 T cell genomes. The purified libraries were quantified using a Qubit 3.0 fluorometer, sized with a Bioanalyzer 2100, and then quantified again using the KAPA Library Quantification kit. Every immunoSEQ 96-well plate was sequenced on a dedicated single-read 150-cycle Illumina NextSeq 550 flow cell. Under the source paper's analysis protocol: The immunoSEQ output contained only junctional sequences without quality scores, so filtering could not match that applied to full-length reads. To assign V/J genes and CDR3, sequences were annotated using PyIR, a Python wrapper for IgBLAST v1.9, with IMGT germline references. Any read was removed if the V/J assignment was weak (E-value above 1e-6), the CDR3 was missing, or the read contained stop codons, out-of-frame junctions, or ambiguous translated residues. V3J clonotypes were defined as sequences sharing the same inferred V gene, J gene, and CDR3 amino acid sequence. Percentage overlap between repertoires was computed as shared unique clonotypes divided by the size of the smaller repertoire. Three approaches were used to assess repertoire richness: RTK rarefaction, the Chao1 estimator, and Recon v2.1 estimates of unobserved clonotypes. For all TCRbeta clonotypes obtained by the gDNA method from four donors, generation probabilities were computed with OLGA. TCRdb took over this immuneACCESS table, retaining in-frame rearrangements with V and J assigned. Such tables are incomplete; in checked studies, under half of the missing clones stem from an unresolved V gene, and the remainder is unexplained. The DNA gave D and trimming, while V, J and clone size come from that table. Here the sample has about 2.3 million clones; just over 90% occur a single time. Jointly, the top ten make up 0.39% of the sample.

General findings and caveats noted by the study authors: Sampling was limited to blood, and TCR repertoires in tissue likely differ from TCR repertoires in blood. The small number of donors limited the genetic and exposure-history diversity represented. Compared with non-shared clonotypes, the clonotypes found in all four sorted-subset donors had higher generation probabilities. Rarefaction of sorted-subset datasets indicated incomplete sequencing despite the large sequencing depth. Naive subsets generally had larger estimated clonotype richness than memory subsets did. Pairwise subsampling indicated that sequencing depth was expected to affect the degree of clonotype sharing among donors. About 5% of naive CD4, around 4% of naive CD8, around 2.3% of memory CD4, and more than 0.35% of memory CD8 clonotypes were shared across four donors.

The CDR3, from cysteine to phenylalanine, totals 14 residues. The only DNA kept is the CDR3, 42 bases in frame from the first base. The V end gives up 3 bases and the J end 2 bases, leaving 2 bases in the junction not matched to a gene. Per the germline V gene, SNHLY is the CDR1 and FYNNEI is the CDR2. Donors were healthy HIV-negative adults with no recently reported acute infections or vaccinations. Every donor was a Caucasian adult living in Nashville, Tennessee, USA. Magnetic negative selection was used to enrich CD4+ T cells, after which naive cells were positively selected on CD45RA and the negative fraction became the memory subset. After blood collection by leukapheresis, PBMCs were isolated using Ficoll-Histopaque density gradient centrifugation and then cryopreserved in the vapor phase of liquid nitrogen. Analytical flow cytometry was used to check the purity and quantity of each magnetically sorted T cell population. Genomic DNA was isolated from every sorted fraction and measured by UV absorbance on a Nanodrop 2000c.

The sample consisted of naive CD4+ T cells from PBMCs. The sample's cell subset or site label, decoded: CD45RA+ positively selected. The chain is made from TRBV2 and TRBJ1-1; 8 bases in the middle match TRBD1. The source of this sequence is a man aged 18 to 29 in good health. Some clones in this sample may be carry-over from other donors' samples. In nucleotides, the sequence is TGTGCCAGCAGTGAGGGGACAGGCAACACTGAAGCTTTCTTT. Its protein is CASSEGTGNTEAFF.